Presented here are 11 T cell receptor beta chains from one specimen sequenced in a study of blood T cell repertoires in COVID-19. Here immunoSEQ multiplex PCR was the method, and the copy in TCRdb shows in-frame clones only, minus some. Altogether around 30,000 clones are present, 88% being singletons, with the ten largest covering over 11%. Sequencing was carried out using peripheral blood. Receptors were obtained from a human donor with active COVID-19. The donor label of this sample is uncertain.

J is TRBJ2-2 and V is TRBV5-5; D perhaps matches TRBD2 (6 bases). In germline, CDR1 is SGHKS, CDR2 YYEKEE (reference sequence). CDR3 length: 17 residues. Trimming removed 4 bases at V and 0 bases at J, with 16 bases between. CDR3 loop: CASSVREPFANTGELFF. CDR3 nucleotide sequence: TGTGCCAGCAGCGTACGGGAGCCCTTCGCGAACACCGGGGAGCTGTTTTTT.

A single count supports this clone. The genes are TRBV7-2 and TRBJ2-3; D may be TRBD2 (6 bases). CDR1 and CDR2 (germline): SGHTA, FQGNSA. The CDR3 spans 15 residues. Trimming cost V 6 bases and J 2 bases, with 15 bases left between them. CDR3 nucleotides: TGTGCCAGCAGGGTGGGTAGCGGAATCACAGATACGCAGTATTTT. Translated, it gives CASRVGSGITDTQYF.

As to this clone: Germline and junction disagree at one end, which may indicate a read error. The chain uses TRBV18 and TRBJ2-3; the match to TRBD1 covers 9 bases. The length of the CDR3 is 15 residues. The germline V gene has CDR1 KGHSH and CDR2 LQKENI. CDR3 coding DNA: TGTGCCAGCTCGCCACGGACAGGGGTGGGAGATACGCAGTATTTT. Translated: CASSPRTGVGDTQYF.

The chain carries TRBV6-1 and TRBJ2-7, with D perhaps TRBD1 (6 bases). V lost 1 base and J lost 3, with 7 bases in between. This CDR3 has 13 residues. The germline CDR1 and CDR2 sequences are MNHNS and SASEGT. CDR3 coding DNA: TGTGCCAGCAGTGAAGGGACAGTCTACGAGCAGTACTTC. It encodes CASSEGTVYEQYF.

The CDR3 sequence: CASSLETRGGGNTIYF. The CDR3 DNA reads TGTGCCAGCAGCTTAGAAACCCGCGGGGGTGGAAACACCATATATTTT. This chain links TRBV7-2 with TRBJ1-3; tentatively, D is TRBD1 (5 bases). This CDR3 has 16 residues. The germline V gene has CDR1 SGHTA and CDR2 FQGNSA. The V and J ends lost 1 base and 3 bases respectively, with 13 bases between them. Variable domain in full (rest from reference TRBV7-2 and TRBJ1-3): GAGVSQSPSNKVTEKGKDVELRCDPISGHTALYWYRQSLGQGLEFLIYFQGNSAPDKSGLPSDRFSAERTGGSVSTLTIQRTQQEDSAVYLCASSLETRGGGNTIYFGEGSWLTVV.

The chain joins TRBV18 to TRBJ2-1, with 7 bases lining up with TRBD2. Germline V gene sequence: CDR1 KGHSH, CDR2 LQKENI. The CDR3 loop spans 19 amino acids. V was clipped by 6 bases and J by 0 bases; unmatched bases: 17. CDR3 protein: CASSQSGTTRGASYNEQFF. CDR3 nucleotide sequence: TGTGCCAGCTCTCAATCCGGGACTACAAGGGGCGCCTCCTACAATGAGCAGTTCTTC.

This clone appeared a few times. This rearrangement joins TRBV7-2 to TRBJ1-1; the D gene is possibly TRBD1 (6 bases). V dropped 5 bases and J dropped 1 base, with 8 bases sitting between them. This CDR3 contains 13 residues. Per the germline V gene, CDR1 is SGHTA and CDR2 is FQGNSA. CDR3 nucleotide sequence: TGTGCCAGCAGCGCCAGGGGGAACACTGAAGCTTTCTTT. Its protein is CASSARGNTEAFF.

This chain joins TRBV7-2 and TRBJ2-5, with D uncertain. The germline V gene has CDR1 SGHTA and CDR2 FQGNSA. CDR3 length: 14 residues. Trimming pared 3 bases from V and 1 base from J, leaving 9 bases between. In nucleotides, the CDR3 is TGTGCCAGCAGCTTTAGTATTAGCCAAGAGACCCAGTACTTC. It is translated as CASSFSISQETQYF.

V is TRBV6-5 and J is TRBJ2-2; 11 nucleotides line up with TRBD1. With V trimmed by 0 bases and J by 7 bases, 4 bases remained unmatched. CDR1 MNHEY and CDR2 SVGAGI come from the germline V gene. The CDR3 extends over 16 amino acids. The CDR3 coding sequence is TGTGCCAGCAGTTACTCCGGGACAGGGGGACACGGGGAGCTGTTTTTT. Amino acids: CASSYSGTGGHGELFF.

The chain has TRBV27 and TRBJ2-1; 9 bases agree with TRBD2. The CDR3 runs to 13 residues. From germline, CDR1 is MNHEY and CDR2 SMNVEV (reference sequence). V was pared by 5 bases and J by 9 bases, with 5 bases of the junction left unmatched. The CDR3, as DNA: TGTGCCAGCAGTGGGGTTAGCGGGGGTGAGCAGTTCTTC. Protein sequence: CASSGVSGGEQFF.

This clone was observed once. The chain couples TRBV5-1 to TRBJ2-7; 10 bases match TRBD2. The germline CDR1 and CDR2 sequences are SGHRS and YFSETQ. Losses at the gene ends were 1 base for V and 0 bases for J; bases not matched to a gene: 4. The CDR3 spans 16 residues. CDR3 sequence (DNA): TGCGCCAGCAGCTTGTCTAGCGGGGGAAGCTCCTACGAGCAGTACTTC. Its protein product is CASSLSSGGSSYEQYF.